This TCR beta chain was captured in a study of identical twins. Study results and caveats: Modelling approaches yielded underestimates of out-of-frame TCR alpha sharing between monozygotic twins. Conclusions rested on cross-sectional statistics rather than following the same donors.

A remark on this clonotype: Its antigen is currently unknown.

TCRdb processed the 5' RACE reads anew with MiXCR; each CDR3 protein has one entry. This sample has roughly 720,000 distinct CDR3 sequences, with 18% found just once. The length of the CDR3 is 19 residues. These same data were also listed under a study on T cells expressing NK-cell markers. According to that study: Uncertainty persisted over the HCMV specificity of expanded NKG2C+ T cell clones.

The receptor was isolated from a woman under 30 in good health. The rearrangement uses TRBV12-3 or TRBV12-4 and TRBJ2-5; 14 bases are shared with TRBD2. The material sequenced was PBMCs. The CDR3 DNA sequence: TGTACCTGCAGTTTAGCCCCAATGGGACTAGCGGGAGTCCCAGAGACCCAGTACTTC. This translates into CTCSLAPMGLAGVPETQYF.